This T cell receptor beta chain was profiled in a study of OX40 agonist ivuxolimab in advanced cancers. Germline CDR1 reads SGHTA; CDR2 reads FQGNSA. The CDR3 contains 14 residues. V shed 5 bases and J shed 6 bases, with 17 bases lying between them. Profiled with immunoSEQ multiplex PCR; TCRdb holds only in-frame clones, not every one. The sample has tens of thousands of clones, about 94% seen once. V gene TRBV7-2 combines with J gene TRBJ2-7, with D perhaps matching TRBD2 (6 bases). The TCR sequence derives from an adult with an advanced solid tumor such as melanoma, head and neck, liver or kidney cancer. Sequencing was performed on CD4+ or CD8+ T cells sorted from blood, taken in a trial of the OX40 agonist ivuxolimab. Here the CDR3 reads CASSGGERWAEQYF. The DNA for the CDR3 is TGTGCCAGCAGCGGAGGGGAACGCTGGGCCGAGCAGTACTTC.